This T cell receptor beta chain was identified during a study of T cells in Graves' hyperthyroidism and ophthalmopathy. RNA transcripts yielded amplified TCR beta CDR3 regions. The HTBI set primed first-round TCR CDR3 RT-PCR. TCRdb redid the calling of the multiplex PCR reads with MiXCR, one entry per CDR3 protein. The table lists roughly 380,000 distinct CDR3 sequences, over 11% of them singletons, with 11% in the top ten. This clonotype was counted at least ten times. The CDR3 covers 16 residues. V dropped 4 bases and J dropped 2; count of bases not matched to a gene: 8. Looked up from germline, CDR1 is KGHDR and CDR2 is SFDVKD.

The rearrangement joins TRBV24-1 to TRBJ2-3, with 7 bases lining up with TRBD2. This receptor was taken from a woman aged 55-75 years with Graves' hyperthyroidism. Sequencing was carried out using blood. The CDR3, as DNA: TGTGCCACCAGTGACCAGCGAGCGGGATCCACAGATACGCAGTATTTT. Translation: CATSDQRAGSTDTQYF.